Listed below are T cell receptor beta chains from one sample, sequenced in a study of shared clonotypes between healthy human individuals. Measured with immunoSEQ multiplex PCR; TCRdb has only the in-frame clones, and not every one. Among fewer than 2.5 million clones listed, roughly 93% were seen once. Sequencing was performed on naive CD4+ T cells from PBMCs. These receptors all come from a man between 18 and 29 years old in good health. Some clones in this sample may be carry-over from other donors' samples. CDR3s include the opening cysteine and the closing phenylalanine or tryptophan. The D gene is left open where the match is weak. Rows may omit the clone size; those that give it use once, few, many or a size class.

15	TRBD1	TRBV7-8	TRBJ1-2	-	CASVLTGEGNYGYTF	TGTGCCAGCGTCCTGACAGGGGAGGGTAACTATGGCTACACCTTC
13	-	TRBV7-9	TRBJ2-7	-	CASSPAASYEQYF	TGTGCCAGCAGCCCAGCAGCGAGCTACGAGCAGTACTTC
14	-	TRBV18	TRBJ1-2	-	CASSPSGQNYGYTF	TGTGCCAGCTCACCATCAGGCCAAAACTATGGCTACACCTTC
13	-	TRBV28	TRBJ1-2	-	CASSLLSEYGYTF	TGTGCCAGCAGTTTACTTTCTGAGTATGGCTACACCTTC
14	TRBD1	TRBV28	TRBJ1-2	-	CASSPTTGVYGYTF	TGTGCCAGCAGTCCAACAACAGGGGTCTATGGCTACACCTTC
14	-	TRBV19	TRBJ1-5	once	CASWDRRGNQPQHF	TGTGCCAGTTGGGATAGGAGAGGCAATCAGCCCCAGCATTTT
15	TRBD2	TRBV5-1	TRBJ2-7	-	CASSLLATSSYEQYF	TGCGCCAGCAGCTTACTAGCGACCTCGAGCTACGAGCAGTACTTC
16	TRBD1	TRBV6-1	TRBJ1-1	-	CASSEKDRGSNTEAFF	TGTGCCAGCAGTGAAAAGGACAGGGGGTCGAACACTGAAGCTTTCTTT
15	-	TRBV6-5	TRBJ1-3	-	CASSYTWGPGNTIYF	TGTGCCAGCAGTTATACGTGGGGGCCTGGAAACACCATATATTTT
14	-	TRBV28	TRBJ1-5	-	CASSAGGGFQPQHF	TGTGCCAGCAGCGCCGGGGGTGGCTTCCAGCCCCAGCATTTT
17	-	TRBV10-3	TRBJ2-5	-	CAISESLMTPKGRPQYF	TGTGCCATCAGTGAGTCGTTGATGACTCCAAAGGGGAGGCCCCAGTACTTC
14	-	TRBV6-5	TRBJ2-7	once	CASSYSGPRSEQYF	TGTGCCAGCAGTTACTCGGGCCCCAGGTCCGAGCAGTACTTC
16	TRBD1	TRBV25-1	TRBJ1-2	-	CASSDGPNRGYYGYTF	TGTGCCAGCAGTGATGGGCCGAACAGGGGATACTATGGCTACACCTTC
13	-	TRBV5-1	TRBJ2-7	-	CASSPGPTGEQYF	TGCGCCAGCAGCCCGGGGCCTACGGGCGAGCAGTACTTC
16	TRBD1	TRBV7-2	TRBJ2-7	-	CASRSPGTESSYEQYF	TGTGCCAGCAGATCACCCGGGACAGAGAGCTCCTACGAGCAGTACTTC
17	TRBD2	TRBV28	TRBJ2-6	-	CASGGREATSGANVLTF	TGTGCCAGCGGAGGGCGGGAGGCCACCTCTGGGGCCAACGTCCTGACTTTC
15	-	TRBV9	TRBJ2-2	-	CASSVERAGVGELFF	TGTGCCAGCAGCGTAGAGAGGGCCGGAGTCGGGGAGCTGTTTTTT
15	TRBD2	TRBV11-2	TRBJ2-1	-	CASSLDSGGYNEQFF	TGTGCCAGCAGCTTAGATAGCGGGGGGTACAATGAGCAGTTCTTC
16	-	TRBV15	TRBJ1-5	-	CATSIAPRLSNQPQHF	TGTGCCACCAGCATCGCCCCCAGATTGAGCAATCAGCCCCAGCATTTT
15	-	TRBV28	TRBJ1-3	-	CASSLDLRTGNTIYF	TGTGCCAGCAGTTTGGACTTGCGGACTGGAAACACCATATATTTT
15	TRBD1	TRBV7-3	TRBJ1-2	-	CASRLTPGQASGYTF	TGTGCCAGCAGGTTAACGCCGGGACAGGCTTCGGGCTACACCTTC
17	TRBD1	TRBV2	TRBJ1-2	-	CASSAQGAGSGNYGYTF	TGTGCCAGCAGCGCACAGGGGGCTGGCTCGGGTAACTATGGCTACACCTTC
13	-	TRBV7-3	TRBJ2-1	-	CASSSGAYNEQFF	TGTGCCAGCAGCTCAGGGGCCTACAATGAGCAGTTCTTC
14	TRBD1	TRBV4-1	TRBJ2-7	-	CASSQTGLLREQYF	TGCGCCAGCAGCCAGACAGGGCTACTCCGCGAGCAGTACTTC
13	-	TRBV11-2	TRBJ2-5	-	CASSLGLQETQYF	TGTGCCAGCAGCTTAGGGCTACAAGAGACCCAGTACTTC
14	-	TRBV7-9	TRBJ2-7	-	CASSLARVSYEQYF	TGTGCCAGCAGCTTAGCCCGGGTCTCCTACGAGCAGTACTTC
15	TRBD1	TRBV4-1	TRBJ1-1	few	CASSKSGTANTEAFF	TGCGCCAGCAGCAAATCCGGGACAGCGAACACTGAAGCTTTCTTT
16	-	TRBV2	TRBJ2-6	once	CASTQLRGRGANVLTF	TGTGCCAGCACCCAGCTCCGGGGGCGTGGGGCCAACGTCCTGACTTTC
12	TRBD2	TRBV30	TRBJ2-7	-	CAWARGGHEQYF	TGTGCCTGGGCTCGGGGGGGCCACGAGCAGTACTTC
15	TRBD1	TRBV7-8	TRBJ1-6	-	CASSLGDRGGSPLHF	TGTGCCAGCAGCTTAGGGGACAGGGGCGGTTCACCCCTCCACTTT
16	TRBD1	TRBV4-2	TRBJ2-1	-	CASSPASGQGLNEQFF	TGTGCCAGCAGCCCCGCCTCGGGACAGGGCCTCAATGAGCAGTTCTTC
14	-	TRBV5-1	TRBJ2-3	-	CASSLGVPADTQYF	TGCGCCAGCAGCTTGGGTGTCCCCGCAGATACGCAGTATTTT
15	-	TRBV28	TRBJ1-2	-	CASSLGSVSSYGYTF	TGTGCCAGCAGTTTAGGGTCGGTGTCTTCCTATGGCTACACCTTC
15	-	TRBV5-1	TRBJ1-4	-	CASSLNLRTNEKLFF	TGCGCCAGCAGCTTAAACCTCCGGACTAATGAAAAACTGTTTTTT
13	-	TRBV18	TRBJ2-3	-	CASSPTGPDTQYF	TGTGCCAGCTCACCCACGGGGCCAGATACGCAGTATTTT
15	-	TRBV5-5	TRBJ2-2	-	CASSLDRWNTGELFF	TGTGCCAGCAGCTTGGACAGGTGGAACACCGGGGAGCTGTTTTTT
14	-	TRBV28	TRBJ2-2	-	CASETSIGTGELFF	TGTGCCAGCGAGACTAGTATTGGGACCGGGGAGCTGTTTTTT
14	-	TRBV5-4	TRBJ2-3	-	CASSGPKPADTQYF	TGTGCCAGCAGCGGCCCCAAGCCGGCAGATACGCAGTATTTT
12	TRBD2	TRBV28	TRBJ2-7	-	CASSLEREQQYF	TGTGCCAGCAGTTTGGAGCGGGAGCAGCAGTACTTC